This paragraph covers one T cell receptor beta chain sequence. Its cognate antigen has yet to be identified. Base qualities are not provided; no much larger clone lies one nucleotide away. These data belong to a study of blood T cell repertoires in COVID-19 (dated by TCRdb to about 2020). Describing the broader study: Samples from collaborators originated in the United States, Italy and Spain and spanned both the acute and convalescent phases of COVID-19. The material from the prospective study consisted of cDNA or gDNA derived from T cells, B-cell-depleted T cells, or PBMCs. The repertoires were released in a freely available public database intended as a resource for research on the immune response to SARS-CoV-2. The sample metadata nearly always contained a de-identified subject ID, COVID-19 status, age in years and sex. Deeply sampled blood TCRbeta repertoires from subjects exposed to, actively infected with, or recovered from COVID-19 were included in the dataset. The samples were drawn from the first 160 participants of the ongoing ImmuneRACE study and from 950 to 1,500 subjects provided by 6 global collaborators. HLA class I and class II types, where available, came from metadata supplied by the sample provider rather than from assay-based typing. The investigation overall reported the following: The amount of clinical and demographic metadata varied by source and participant and was provided uncurated.

Each collaborating institution followed its own protocols to collect whole blood in K2EDTA tubes. For TCRbeta analysis, collaborator samples were shipped as frozen whole blood, as isolated PBMCs, or as DNA extracted from either sample type. The CDR3, from cysteine to phenylalanine, totals 20 residues. Kept here is only the CDR3 DNA, which spans 60 bases and is read in frame from base 1. The germline V gene (reference sequence) yields MNHEY for CDR1 and SMNVEV for CDR2. V and J are truncated by 3 bases and 9 bases respectively, leaving an intervening sequence of 33 bases. TCRbeta CDR3 regions were amplified from genomic DNA using the immunoSEQ Assay, a bias-controlled multiplex PCR. In the original analysis: The number of nucleated cells in each sample was estimated from the amplification of reference gene primers within the assay. To quantify the absolute abundance of each unique TCRbeta CDR3 rearrangement, sequence reads were collapsed and filtered. For each sample, productive Simpson clonality was calculated as the square root of Simpson's diversity index across productive rearrangements. Held by TCRdb, this immuneACCESS table contains in-frame sequences only and omits some clones. Under half of the omission traces to an unresolved V gene where checked; the cause of the rest is unknown. V and J calls and clone size are those listed in that table; D and trimming were worked out from the DNA. This sample lists about 98,000 clones; approximately 79% were detected once. The ten largest clones represent under 13% of the sample.

The chain was built from TRBV27 and TRBJ2-1; tentative D gene TRBD1, with 9 bases matching. The sample was peripheral blood. The receptor's source is a man aged 65-85 years with active or convalescent COVID-19. The CDR3 protein sequence reads: CASSFHKPIGQGTSVGEQFF. DNA sequence: TGTGCCAGCAGTTTTCATAAACCCATAGGACAGGGGACTAGTGTAGGTGAGCAGTTCTTC.